The 29 T cell receptor beta chains presented below share a single source sample, sequenced in a study of vaccination and CD4 T cells after COVID-19. The treatment is: roughly 11-day PBMC culture with coronavirus spike peptide pools or control peptides (ViraFEST assay). These TCRs are of unknown antigen specificity. Sequenced with the Oncomine TCR Beta short-read assay was DNA taken from cultured CD4+ T cells. Each CDR3 protein is one row after TCRdb ran MiXCR on the PCR reads. Of around 20,000 distinct CDR3 sequences listed, 30% to 40% are singletons. Sequenced sample: cultured CD4+ T cells from blood. The receptors were gathered from a human donor with COVID-19.

This clonotype was counted between two and nine times. CDR3 bases: TGTGCCAGCAGCTACCCTCCGGCCTCACCCCTCCACTTT. Its protein product is CASSYPPASPLHF. This rearrangement joins TRBV7-2 to TRBJ1-6; D call uncertain. Germline V gene data show CDR1 as SGHTA and CDR2 as FQGNSA. The ends were cut back, 4 bases at V and 10 bases at J, with 11 bases in the middle. The CDR3 is 13 residues long.

CDR3 sequence (DNA): TGTGCCACCAGCCTTTCCGGAAACACCATATATTTT. It encodes CATSLSGNTIYF. This chain links TRBV15 with TRBJ1-3; D is uncertain. Trimming removed 5 bases at V and 4 bases at J, with 6 bases between. CDR1 and CDR2 (germline): LNHNV, YYDKDF (reference sequence). The CDR3 contains 12 residues.

The J gene is TRBJ2-2, the V gene TRBV4-1, with TRBD2 identical over 9 bases. The CDR3 totals 16 residues. The V and J ends lost 2 bases and 5 bases, in that order; junction bases with no gene match: 6. Germline CDR1 and CDR2: MGHRA and YSYEKL. The chain's CDR3 is CASSQTAGGRTGELFF. DNA of the CDR3: TGCGCCAGCAGCCAAACAGCGGGGGGCAGGACCGGGGAGCTGTTTTTT.

The chain links TRBV15 to TRBJ2-7; D assignment may be TRBD1 or TRBD2 (7 bases each). V dropped 0 bases and J dropped 2 bases, with 17 bases sitting between them. This CDR3 has 17 residues. Germline V gene sequence: CDR1 LNHNV, CDR2 YYDKDF (reference sequence). The CDR3 DNA follows: TGTGCCACCAGCAGAGATGAGGGAGGGAGGGGGCCCTACGAGCAGTACTTC. Amino acid sequence: CATSRDEGGRGPYEQYF.

This clonotype turned up a few times. The chain combines TRBV20-1 with TRBJ1-5; possibly TRBD1 for D (6 bases). Trimming stripped 7 bases from V and 3 bases from J, with 13 bases between. The CDR3 runs to 13 residues. Germline values: CDR1 DFQATT, CDR2 SNEGSKA (reference sequence). In DNA form, the CDR3 reads TGCAGTGTCGCACAGGGAACCAATCAGCCCCAGCATTTT. It is translated as CSVAQGTNQPQHF.

This clonotype was picked up a small number of times. The CDR3 sequence is CSASVGQGYEQYF. The DNA for the CDR3 is TGCAGTGCTAGCGTGGGACAGGGTTACGAGCAGTACTTC. The V call is TRBV20-1, the J call TRBJ2-7, with TRBD1 matching over 9 bases. Germline assignment: CDR1 DFQATT and CDR2 SNEGSKA (reference sequence). The CDR3 has 13 amino acids. The V segment lost 3 bases and the J segment 4 bases; nucleotides outside the gene matches: 4.

Sample share makes this clonotype medium-sized. The chain is built from TRBV6-2 or TRBV6-3 and TRBJ1-5; a possible D gene is TRBD1 (5 bases). The CDR3 is 14 amino acids. Germline CDR1 is MNHEY and CDR2 is SVGEGT. V was pared by 7 bases and J by 9 bases, with 19 bases between. CDR3 in DNA: TGTGCCAGCACCCCGGGGACGGACCGTCCGCCCCAGCATTTT. Its protein product is CASTPGTDRPPQHF.

The V gene is TRBV6-2 or TRBV6-3, the J gene TRBJ1-5; 9 nucleotides agree with TRBD1. This CDR3 comprises 20 residues. After removal of 0 bases from V and 0 bases from J, the junction contained 12 bases not matched to a gene. CDR1 MNHEY and CDR2 SVGEGT come from the germline V gene. The CDR3 bases are TGTGCCAGCAGTTACTCGAGTAACAGGGGGCGCCTTCTTAGCAATCAGCCCCAGCATTTT. Residues: CASSYSSNRGRLLSNQPQHF.

This clonotype has more than one count but fewer than ten. The chain links TRBV4-1 to TRBJ1-5; 9 positions match TRBD1. Trimming removed 0 bases from V and 4 bases from J; junction bases left unmatched: 4. Per germline, CDR1 MGHRA and CDR2 YSYEKL. The CDR3 has 16 residues. In DNA, the CDR3 is TGCGCCAGCAGCCAAGATACGGACAGGGGAAATCAGCCCCAGCATTTT. It encodes CASSQDTDRGNQPQHF.

The chain joins TRBV9 to TRBJ1-1; unclear D gene. Germline-derived CDR1 and CDR2 are SGDLS and YYNGEE. Trimming stripped 0 bases from V and 3 bases from J, with 15 bases between. This CDR3 is built from 16 residues. In DNA, the CDR3 is TGTGCCAGCAGCGTAGAGTTCATGGCAGCAGACACTGAAGCTTTCTTT. Encoded protein: CASSVEFMAADTEAFF.

The genes are TRBV9 and TRBJ2-5; 11 positions match TRBD2. Germline trimming cut 3 bases from V and 4 bases from J; bases unmatched to any gene: 5. This CDR3 is built from 15 residues. The germline CDR1 and CDR2 sequences are SGDLS and YYNGEE. The chain's CDR3 is CASSGVAGGPETQYF. In DNA, the CDR3 is TGTGCCAGCAGCGGGGTAGCGGGGGGGCCAGAGACCCAGTACTTC.

This clonotype was observed a handful of times. The chain couples TRBV29-1 to TRBJ2-5; TRBD1 agrees at 9 bases. Germline lookup yields CDR1 SQVTM and CDR2 ANQGSEA. This CDR3 is built from 14 residues. The V and J ends lost 4 bases and 3 bases, in that order; junction bases with no gene match: 6. Here the CDR3 DNA reads TGCAGCGTTGGGGTGGGGACAGGGAAAGAGACCCAGTACTTC. Amino acids: CSVGVGTGKETQYF.

The chain carries TRBV20-1 and TRBJ2-1; TRBD2 matches 14 bases. The CDR3 extends over 16 amino acids. CDR1 is DFQATT, CDR2 SNEGSKA, per germline (reference sequence). Unmatched junction bases numbered 10, after V lost 5 bases and J lost 7 bases. This chain's CDR3 is CSAPRWTSGGRNEQFF. The DNA of the CDR3 is TGCAGTGCTCCCCGCTGGACTAGCGGGGGGCGGAATGAGCAGTTCTTC.

The rearrangement joins TRBV5-6 to TRBJ2-5; TRBD1 aligns across 7 bases. Per the germline V gene, CDR1 is SGHDT and CDR2 is YYEEEE. The junction had 12 bases not matched to a gene; V was cut back by 6 bases and J by 1 base. This CDR3 has 16 residues. The CDR3 DNA reads TGTGCCAGCACTACGGGTCGGGGACAGCCCCAAGAGACCCAGTACTTC. Translating gives CASTTGRGQPQETQYF.

The sample holds a few counts of this clonotype. The rearrangement joins TRBV9 to TRBJ2-5; D possibly corresponds to TRBD2 (6 bases). CDR1 and CDR2 (germline): SGDLS, YYNGEE. The CDR3 is 15 amino acids. V lost 1 base, J lost 5 bases, and 15 bases lay in between. CDR3 nucleotide sequence: TGTGCCAGCAGCGTATCGGCCCAAGGGAGGGAGACCCAGTACTTC. As protein: CASSVSAQGRETQYF. The full variable domain, completed using reference TRBV9 and TRBJ2-5, is DSGVTQTPKHLITATGQRVTLRCSPRSGDLSVYWYQQSLDQGLQFLIQYYNGEERAKGNILERFSAQQFPDLHSELNLSSLELGDSALYFCASSVSAQGRETQYFGPGTRLLVL.

This CDR3 reads CASTSYPTEANYGYTF. DNA of the CDR3: TGTGCCAGCACCTCTTATCCCACAGAAGCTAACTATGGCTACACCTTC. V and J are TRBV7-9 and TRBJ1-2, with D unresolved. There are 16 residues in the CDR3. Germline V lookup: CDR1 SEHNR, CDR2 FQNEAQ (reference sequence). Trimming left V 7 bases short and J 0 bases short, with 18 bases between.

The chain couples TRBV28 to TRBJ2-7; 12 nucleotides agree with TRBD1. With V trimmed by 6 bases and J by 3 bases, 3 bases remained unmatched. Germline loops: CDR1 MDHEN, CDR2 SYDVKM. The CDR3 spans 14 residues. The CDR3 region is CASRGTGGNYEQYF. CDR3 DNA: TGTGCCAGCAGAGGGACAGGGGGCAACTACGAGCAGTACTTC.

V is TRBV14 and J is TRBJ1-6; TRBD1 is a possible D gene (5 bases). CDR3 size: 15 residues. V was cut by 3 bases and J by 0 bases, with 6 bases left in between. From germline, CDR1 is SGHDN and CDR2 FVKESK. In DNA, the CDR3 is TGTGCCAGCAGCCAGCAGGGCTCCTATAATTCACCCCTCCACTTT. Translated, it gives CASSQQGSYNSPLHF.

In its sample, this clonotype was seen a few times. This chain links TRBV21-1 with TRBJ1-1; the table assigns TRBD1, which was not confirmed against the DNA. TRBV21-1 is listed as a pseudogene. CDR3 length: 18 amino acids. The CDR3 coding sequence is TGTGCCAGCAGCAAAGTTTGCGACAGGGGACTAATGAACACTGAAGCTTTCTTT. Protein: CASSKVCDRGLMNTEAFF.

This clonotype is medium-sized by share. V gene TRBV20-1 combines with J gene TRBJ1-5; 9 bases are shared with TRBD1. Germline lookup yields CDR1 DFQATT and CDR2 SNEGSKA (reference sequence). The CDR3 sequence is 12 residues long. Written as DNA, the CDR3 is TGCATTAGGACAGGGGATTATCAGCCCCAGCATTTT. Amino acid sequence: CIRTGDYQPQHF.

Only a few counts were recorded for this clonotype. The V and J genes are TRBV27 and TRBJ1-1; D remains unclear. Germline V gene data show CDR1 as MNHEY and CDR2 as SMNVEV (reference sequence). Trimming removed 2 bases from V and 3 bases from J, with 10 bases in between. CDR3 length: 14 residues. The CDR3 region is CASSLGQAYTEAFF. The CDR3 bases are TGTGCCAGCAGTTTAGGGCAGGCCTACACTGAAGCTTTCTTT.

This clonotype was detected only a few times. The chain employs TRBV6-1 and TRBJ1-2; D unresolved. The CDR3 is made up of 16 amino acids. Trimming pared 3 bases from V and 0 bases from J, leaving 14 bases between. CDR1 is MNHNS, CDR2 SASEGT, per germline. The CDR3 DNA reads TGTGCCAGCAGTGATCCCCCCTGGGGAGCTAACTATGGCTACACCTTC. This encodes CASSDPPWGANYGYTF.

V and J are TRBV20-1 and TRBJ2-1; 7 nucleotides line up with TRBD2. The CDR3 contains 15 residues. Trimming cost V 4 bases and J 5 bases; bases outside gene matches: 11. Germline V gene data show CDR1 as DFQATT and CDR2 as SNEGSKA (reference sequence). This CDR3 is CSATPAAGENNEQFF. The CDR3 coding sequence is TGCAGTGCTACTCCCGCCGCGGGGGAGAACAATGAGCAGTTCTTC.

A few counts support this clonotype. This sequence joins TRBV7-8 and TRBJ2-3; 9 positions match TRBD2. The germline CDR1 and CDR2 sequences are SGHVS and FQNEAQ. The V segment lost 2 bases and the J segment 6 bases; nucleotides outside the gene matches: 6. This CDR3 is 15 amino acids long. Here the CDR3 reads CASSLRSSGGDTQYF. The DNA for the CDR3 is TGTGCCAGCAGCTTACGATCAAGCGGGGGGGATACGCAGTATTTT.

The sample holds a few counts of this clonotype. The chain combines TRBV28 with TRBJ2-7; TRBD1 is a possible D gene (6 bases). Between the trimmed V and J ends, which lost 4 bases and 0 bases, there was a span of 13 bases. CDR1 and CDR2 (germline): MDHEN, SYDVKM. This CDR3 contains 15 residues. The CDR3 here is CASSSGTKSSYEQYF. Here the CDR3 DNA reads TGTGCCAGCAGTTCTGGGACAAAGAGCTCCTACGAGCAGTACTTC.

This chain connects TRBV20-1 to TRBJ2-7, with a tentative D call TRBD1 (6 bases). Trimming cost V 2 bases and J 6 bases, with 11 bases left between them. Germline CDR1 and CDR2: DFQATT and SNEGSKA (reference sequence). The CDR3 extends over 12 amino acids. The CDR3 sequence: CSARPQGAEQYF. The CDR3 bases are TGCAGTGCTAGACCACAGGGAGCCGAGCAGTACTTC.

The chain carries TRBV7-9 and TRBJ1-2, with no clear D. CDR1 is SEHNR and CDR2 is FQNEAQ in the germline V gene (reference sequence). V was clipped by 1 base and J by 2 bases, with 2 bases between them. The CDR3 runs to 12 residues. The CDR3 reads CASSLGNYGYTF. The CDR3 coding sequence is TGTGCCAGCAGCTTAGGGAACTATGGCTACACCTTC. The variable domain in full, with the rest retrieved from reference TRBV7-9 and TRBJ1-2, is DTGVSQNPRHKITKRGQNVTFRCDPISEHNRLYWYRQTLGQGPEFLTYFQNEAQLEKSRLLSDRFSAERPKGSFSTLEIQRTEQGDSAMYLCASSLGNYGYTFGSGTRLTVV.

The chain uses TRBV7-2 and TRBJ1-5, with D possibly TRBD1 on 6 matching bases. The ends were cut back, 1 base at V and 9 bases at J, with 10 bases in the middle. Germline V gene lookup returns CDR1 SGHTA and CDR2 FQGNSA. The CDR3 covers 13 residues. CDR3 sequence: CASSLGGGTPQHF. CDR3 bases: TGTGCCAGCAGCTTAGGAGGGGGAACGCCCCAGCATTTT. The full variable domain, with the rest looked up from reference TRBV7-2 and TRBJ1-5, is GAGVSQSPSNKVTEKGKDVELRCDPISGHTALYWYRQSLGQGLEFLIYFQGNSAPDKSGLPSDRFSAERTGGSVSTLTIQRTQQEDSAVYLCASSLGGGTPQHFGDGTRLSIL.

This clonotype was observed a handful of times. The chain carries TRBV10-2 and TRBJ2-1, with 11 bases that match TRBD2. The CDR3 length is 17 residues. Germline assignment: CDR1 WSHSY and CDR2 SAAADI. Unmatched junction bases numbered 12, after V lost 4 bases and J lost 7 bases. CDR3: CASSVPSGGSHENEQFF. The CDR3 nucleotides are TGCGCCAGCAGTGTCCCTAGCGGGGGGTCACACGAGAATGAGCAGTTCTTC.